This TCR beta chain was obtained from a study of beta chain features in type 1 diabetes. Whole-study context: Summed over all samples, the examined sorted cells came to 95 million to 130 million.

Study-level points and caveats: There was a moderate but significant shortening of TCRB CDR3s in all four CD4+ subsets of Type 1 diabetes patients. The study found fewer insertions and more deletions at VDJ junctions in type 1 diabetes patients.

The V gene's germline CDR1 is LGHNA and CDR2 YSLEER. Between the trimmed V and J ends, which lost 2 bases and 13 bases, there was a span of 17 bases. The CDR3 spans 14 residues. Sequenced material consisted of expressed TCRB transcripts (all of the isolated RNA was reverse transcribed). The assay was immunoSEQ multiplex PCR, and TCRdb's table has in-frame clones only and misses some. The sample records around 600,000 clones, roughly 12% being singletons. Naive, central memory, regulatory and stem cell-like memory cells within the CD4+ compartment were sorted using CD45RO/CCR7/CD25/CD127/CD95/CD27. Remarks on this clone: No antigen is known for it.

The rearrangement links TRBV4-3 to TRBJ2-2, with unresolved D. Sequenced input: naive CD4+ T cells from blood. The clonotype comes from a man aged 25 to 40 with type 1 diabetes. Here the CDR3 DNA reads TGCGCCAGCAGCCAACAATCGGTCGGTGACCGGCTGTTTTTT. It yields the protein CASSQQSVGDRLFF.